Listed below are T cell receptor beta chains from one sample, sequenced in a study of T cells in Graves' hyperthyroidism and ophthalmopathy. Using its own MiXCR run on the multiplex PCR reads, TCRdb lists one record per CDR3 protein. The sample holds about 290,000 distinct CDR3 sequences; 13% are singletons and the top ten take 7.5% to 8%. Sequenced sample: blood. The receptors come from a woman in her 30s with Graves' hyperthyroidism that later progressed to Graves' ophthalmopathy. CDR3s include the opening cysteine and the closing phenylalanine or tryptophan. Each record gives: J gene, clone size, V gene, CDR3 length, D gene, CDR3 DNA, CDR3 protein. A D gene is named only where the DNA matches it firmly. Some rows have no size entry. The others give once, few or many, or a class for an expanded clone.

j_gene: TRBJ2-1; abundance: many; v_gene: TRBV28; len: 18; d_gene: TRBD1; CDR3nt: TGTGCCAGCAGTCCAATGCCGGGACAGGGGTACACCTACAATGAGCAGTTCTTC; CDR3aa: CASSPMPGQGYTYNEQFF
j_gene: TRBJ2-2; abundance: -; v_gene: TRBV5-4; len: 15; d_gene: -; CDR3nt: TGTGCCAGCAGCTTGCGAATAGTAGGCACCGGGGAGCTGTTTTTT; CDR3aa: CASSLRIVGTGELFF
j_gene: TRBJ2-3; abundance: many; v_gene: TRBV29-1; len: 14; d_gene: TRBD1; CDR3nt: TGCAGCGTAGATGAAAGGGACAGGGGACATACGCAGTATTTT; CDR3aa: CSVDERDRGHTQYF
j_gene: TRBJ1-1; abundance: many; v_gene: TRBV9; len: 15; d_gene: TRBD1; CDR3nt: TGTGCCAGCAGCACAGGACAGGCCGCGCACACTGAAGCTTTCTTT; CDR3aa: CASSTGQAAHTEAFF
j_gene: TRBJ1-5; abundance: many; v_gene: TRBV6-6; len: 13; d_gene: -; CDR3nt: TGTGCCAGCAGTTACGGTTTGGATTTGCCCCAGCATTTT; CDR3aa: CASSYGLDLPQHF
j_gene: TRBJ1-6; abundance: -; v_gene: TRBV7-9; len: 13; d_gene: -; CDR3nt: TGTGCCAGCAGCACGCAGGGGCATTCACCCCTCCACTTT; CDR3aa: CASSTQGHSPLHF
j_gene: TRBJ1-2; abundance: many; v_gene: TRBV30; len: 15; d_gene: -; CDR3nt: TGTGCCTGGAGTGTCCGTAGCTTGACAGGTGATGGCTACACCTTC; CDR3aa: CAWSVRSLTGDGYTF
j_gene: TRBJ2-6; abundance: many; v_gene: TRBV20-1; len: 17; d_gene: -; CDR3nt: TGCAGTGCTAGAGATCCTCTGAGGCAAACTGGGGCCAACGTCCTGACTTTC; CDR3aa: CSARDPLRQTGANVLTF
j_gene: TRBJ1-5; abundance: many; v_gene: TRBV20-1; len: 13; d_gene: -; CDR3nt: TGCAGTGCTCGCCCCTTTCCGGGACAGCCCCAGCATTTT; CDR3aa: CSARPFPGQPQHF
j_gene: TRBJ2-7; abundance: many; v_gene: TRBV7-8; len: 14; d_gene: TRBD2; CDR3nt: TGTGCCAGCAGGCCACTAGCGGGAGCGTACGAGCAGTACTTC; CDR3aa: CASRPLAGAYEQYF
j_gene: TRBJ1-2; abundance: many; v_gene: TRBV10-3; len: 16; d_gene: -; CDR3nt: TGTGCCATCAGTGACATTTGGGACAAGGGTCCCTATGGCTACACCTTC; CDR3aa: CAISDIWDKGPYGYTF
j_gene: TRBJ2-3; abundance: many; v_gene: TRBV12-3/TRBV12-4; len: 16; d_gene: TRBD2; CDR3nt: TGTGCCAGCAGTCCCCAATCGGGACTAGGGCCAGATACGCAGTATTTT; CDR3aa: CASSPQSGLGPDTQYF
j_gene: TRBJ1-1; abundance: -; v_gene: TRBV5-4; len: 13; d_gene: TRBD1; CDR3nt: TGTGCCAGCAGCTTTAAAGGGGGCCCTGAAGCTTTCTTT; CDR3aa: CASSFKGGPEAFF
j_gene: TRBJ2-3; abundance: many; v_gene: TRBV3-1; len: 16; d_gene: -; CDR3nt: TGTGCCAGCAGCCCCCGGACGGAATCTAGCACAGATACGCAGTATTTT; CDR3aa: CASSPRTESSTDTQYF
j_gene: TRBJ2-7; abundance: many; v_gene: TRBV6-5; len: 16; d_gene: -; CDR3nt: TGTGCCAGCAGTTACTCAGGCCCGACCACCTCCTACGAGCAGTACTTC; CDR3aa: CASSYSGPTTSYEQYF
j_gene: TRBJ2-2; abundance: few; v_gene: TRBV20-1; len: 14; d_gene: -; CDR3nt: TGCAGTGCTAGCACAGGGAAAAACACCGGGGAGCTGTTTTTT; CDR3aa: CSASTGKNTGELFF
j_gene: TRBJ2-3; abundance: -; v_gene: TRBV5-4; len: 16; d_gene: TRBD2; CDR3nt: TGTGCCAGCAGCCCGGGACTAGCGGGGGGTGAAAATACGCAGTATTTT; CDR3aa: CASSPGLAGGENTQYF
j_gene: TRBJ1-1; abundance: many; v_gene: TRBV6-2/TRBV6-3; len: 16; d_gene: -; CDR3nt: TGTGCCAGCAGTTACTCCCTAGGGGCGCCGAACACTGAAGCTTTCTTT; CDR3aa: CASSYSLGAPNTEAFF
j_gene: TRBJ1-1; abundance: few; v_gene: TRBV5-8; len: 15; d_gene: TRBD1; CDR3nt: TGTGCCAGCAGCTTGAACAGGGGGATGAACACTGAAGCTTTCTTT; CDR3aa: CASSLNRGMNTEAFF
j_gene: TRBJ2-4; abundance: many; v_gene: TRBV29-1; len: 17; d_gene: TRBD1; CDR3nt: TGCAGCGTTTCGATGAAACTCTGGGACAGGGCCCAAAACATTCAGTACTTC; CDR3aa: CSVSMKLWDRAQNIQYF
j_gene: TRBJ2-5; abundance: many; v_gene: TRBV5-1; len: 16; d_gene: -; CDR3nt: TGCGCCAGCAGCTTGGCGTCCGACGGACCCCAAGAGACCCAGTACTTC; CDR3aa: CASSLASDGPQETQYF
j_gene: TRBJ2-7; abundance: many; v_gene: TRBV18; len: 16; d_gene: TRBD1; CDR3nt: TGTGCCAGCTCACCGCCCGGACAGGGCCCTTTCTACGAGCAGTACTTC; CDR3aa: CASSPPGQGPFYEQYF
j_gene: TRBJ1-3; abundance: few; v_gene: TRBV4-1; len: 15; d_gene: TRBD1; CDR3nt: TGCGCCAGCAGCCATGGGGACAGTTATGGAAACACCATATATTTT; CDR3aa: CASSHGDSYGNTIYF
j_gene: TRBJ2-7; abundance: many; v_gene: TRBV12-3/TRBV12-4; len: 14; d_gene: -; CDR3nt: TGTGCCAGCAGTCCCGGGACTGGAGTCTACGAGCAGTACTTC; CDR3aa: CASSPGTGVYEQYF
j_gene: TRBJ2-3; abundance: many; v_gene: TRBV12-3/TRBV12-4; len: 11; d_gene: -; CDR3nt: TGTGCCAGCAGTACCCGGGATACGCAGTATTTT; CDR3aa: CASSTRDTQYF
j_gene: TRBJ2-7; abundance: -; v_gene: TRBV28; len: 14; d_gene: TRBD1; CDR3nt: TGTGCCAGCAGCCCGTGGACAGGGCTCTACGAGCAGTACTTC; CDR3aa: CASSPWTGLYEQYF
j_gene: TRBJ2-7; abundance: few; v_gene: TRBV10-3; len: 13; d_gene: -; CDR3nt: TGTGCCATCAGTGACGCGTTCCAGGACGAGCAGTACTTC; CDR3aa: CAISDAFQDEQYF
j_gene: TRBJ2-7; abundance: many; v_gene: TRBV7-8; len: 15; d_gene: -; CDR3nt: TGTGCCAGCAGCCTCCGACTAGGGCCCCCCTTGGAGCAGTACTTC; CDR3aa: CASSLRLGPPLEQYF
j_gene: TRBJ2-1; abundance: few; v_gene: TRBV5-1; len: 16; d_gene: TRBD2; CDR3nt: TGCGCCAGCAGCATACTAGCGGGAGAAATCTACAATGAGCAGTTCTTC; CDR3aa: CASSILAGEIYNEQFF
j_gene: TRBJ2-5; abundance: many; v_gene: TRBV7-3; len: 15; d_gene: TRBD1; CDR3nt: TGTGCCAGCAGCCCAGGGGGCCAGCCTCAAGAGACCCAGTACTTC; CDR3aa: CASSPGGQPQETQYF
j_gene: TRBJ2-2; abundance: many; v_gene: TRBV28; len: 14; d_gene: TRBD1; CDR3nt: TGTGCCAGCAGTTCGACACAGGGGGCCGGGGAGCTGTTTTTT; CDR3aa: CASSSTQGAGELFF
j_gene: TRBJ2-2; abundance: many; v_gene: TRBV4-1; len: 13; d_gene: -; CDR3nt: TGCGCCAGCAGCCCGACCTCGCCCGGGGAGCTGTTTTTT; CDR3aa: CASSPTSPGELFF
j_gene: TRBJ2-6; abundance: many; v_gene: TRBV6-1; len: 17; d_gene: -; CDR3nt: TGTGCCAGCAGTCCTAACAGGGCTGGCTCTGGGGCCAACGTCCTGACTTTC; CDR3aa: CASSPNRAGSGANVLTF
j_gene: TRBJ2-1; abundance: -; v_gene: TRBV24-1; len: 16; d_gene: TRBD2; CDR3nt: TGTGCCACCAGTGTATCCCTAGCGGGAGAGGTCAATGAGCAGTTCTTC; CDR3aa: CATSVSLAGEVNEQFF
j_gene: TRBJ1-5; abundance: many; v_gene: TRBV4-1; len: 17; d_gene: -; CDR3nt: TGCGCCAGCAGCCAGCTCATGGGACCGTCCTATAATCAGCCCCAGCATTTT; CDR3aa: CASSQLMGPSYNQPQHF
j_gene: TRBJ2-1; abundance: many; v_gene: TRBV30; len: 18; d_gene: TRBD2; CDR3nt: TGTGCCTGGAGAGGGGGAGGGACTAGCGGGAGGGCATCAAATGAGCAGTTCTTC; CDR3aa: CAWRGGGTSGRASNEQFF
j_gene: TRBJ2-2; abundance: few; v_gene: TRBV19; len: 15; d_gene: -; CDR3nt: TGTGCCAGTACCCGACCCGGAGGGGACACCGGGGAGCTGTTTTTT; CDR3aa: CASTRPGGDTGELFF
j_gene: TRBJ2-7; abundance: many; v_gene: TRBV6-2/TRBV6-3; len: 14; d_gene: -; CDR3nt: TGTGCCAGCATTTCGGGGAGGTCAGCCTACGAGCAGTACTTC; CDR3aa: CASISGRSAYEQYF
j_gene: TRBJ2-7; abundance: -; v_gene: TRBV9; len: 14; d_gene: -; CDR3nt: TGTGCCAGCAGCCACGGGACTTCCCTTTACGAGCAGTACTTC; CDR3aa: CASSHGTSLYEQYF
j_gene: TRBJ2-1; abundance: few; v_gene: TRBV15; len: 16; d_gene: -; CDR3nt: TGTGCCACCAACACCGACCAGGGTTCACCAAAAAATGAGCAGTTCTTC; CDR3aa: CATNTDQGSPKNEQFF
j_gene: TRBJ1-2; abundance: many; v_gene: TRBV11-2; len: 12; d_gene: -; CDR3nt: TGTGCCAGCAGCTTAGAATGGGGCCCTTCCACCTTC; CDR3aa: CASSLEWGPSTF
j_gene: TRBJ2-1; abundance: -; v_gene: TRBV7-8; len: 16; d_gene: TRBD2; CDR3nt: TGTGCCAGCAGCCCCCCCGAGGCTAGCGGGAGCAATGAGCAGTTCTTC; CDR3aa: CASSPPEASGSNEQFF
j_gene: TRBJ2-5; abundance: -; v_gene: TRBV5-4; len: 16; d_gene: TRBD1; CDR3nt: TGTGCCAGCAGCAACCGCGACAGGGGGGATGGGGAGACCCAGTACTTC; CDR3aa: CASSNRDRGDGETQYF
j_gene: TRBJ2-5; abundance: many; v_gene: TRBV30; len: 14; d_gene: TRBD2; CDR3nt: TGTGCCTGCCCGCTAGCGGGATGGCAAGAGACCCAGTACTTC; CDR3aa: CACPLAGWQETQYF
j_gene: TRBJ2-3; abundance: few; v_gene: TRBV2; len: 12; d_gene: -; CDR3nt: TGTGCCAGCAGCGTGACAGAGAATATGCAGTATTTT; CDR3aa: CASSVTENMQYF
j_gene: TRBJ2-3; abundance: many; v_gene: TRBV10-3; len: 16; d_gene: -; CDR3nt: TGTGCCATCAGTGAAGACCGGGACGTGTCAAGAGATACGCAGTATTTT; CDR3aa: CAISEDRDVSRDTQYF
j_gene: TRBJ2-7; abundance: many; v_gene: TRBV28; len: 15; d_gene: -; CDR3nt: TGTGCCAGCAGCCTCATGGCGGCACTCACCTACGAGCAGTACTTC; CDR3aa: CASSLMAALTYEQYF
j_gene: TRBJ2-2; abundance: -; v_gene: TRBV7-2; len: 16; d_gene: TRBD2; CDR3nt: TGTGCCAGCAGCTTACTAGCGGGGGGCGGCACCGGGGAGCTGTTTTTT; CDR3aa: CASSLLAGGGTGELFF
j_gene: TRBJ2-7; abundance: many; v_gene: TRBV27; len: 17; d_gene: TRBD2; CDR3nt: TGTGCCAGCAGTTTGAGATGGGCGGGAGAGTTGCCCTACGAGCAGTACTTC; CDR3aa: CASSLRWAGELPYEQYF
j_gene: TRBJ1-5; abundance: many; v_gene: TRBV20-1; len: 16; d_gene: -; CDR3nt: TGCAGTGCTAGAGTAGGAGGGGGAAATAGCAATCAGCCCCAGCATTTT; CDR3aa: CSARVGGGNSNQPQHF
j_gene: TRBJ2-7; abundance: many; v_gene: TRBV24-1; len: 15; d_gene: -; CDR3nt: TGTGCCACCAGTGACGGGAGTAGCCCATTGGGCGAGCAGTACTTC; CDR3aa: CATSDGSSPLGEQYF
j_gene: TRBJ2-1; abundance: many; v_gene: TRBV18; len: 15; d_gene: -; CDR3nt: TGTGCCAGCTCAGGTGGCGCGAGCTCCTACAATGAGCAGTTCTTC; CDR3aa: CASSGGASSYNEQFF